This T cell receptor (beta chain) was recorded in a study of T cell responses to AZD1222 COVID-19 vaccine. Broader study findings: A mostly white British donor set with more females was recruited, and clonal diversity was possibly underestimated.

The germline V gene has CDR1 MGHRA and CDR2 YSYEKL. The V end lost 1 base, the J end lost 3 bases, and 15 bases lay between the germline ends. The CDR3 contains 16 residues. A word on this clone: What it recognizes is unknown.

This table comes from immunoSEQ multiplex PCR, and its TCRdb copy is limited to in-frame clones, with some not included. The sample lists around 78,000 clones, 90% occurring once. The chain has TRBV4-1 and TRBJ1-2, with D possibly TRBD1 on 5 matching bases. The source was peripheral blood, collected 28 days after the second AZD1222 dose. The sequence came from an adult who received the AZD1222 COVID-19 vaccine. The CDR3 DNA follows: TGCGCCAGCAGCCAAGGTGGACAATCTCTCTACTATGGCTACACCTTC. It encodes CASSQGGQSLYYGYTF.